This T cell receptor beta chain derives from a study of metastatic and nonmetastatic thyroid tumors (dated by TCRdb to between 2020 and 2021). Context from the whole study: Repertoires were compared across peripheral blood and tumor or nodule tissue samples from malignant and benign thyroid patients.

General conclusions and limits of the study: In both blood and tumor samples, TCR beta diversity was reported to be significantly higher in malignant tumors than in benign nodules.

No patient had received any treatment before thyroid surgery. Using T-cell receptor beta sequencing, the study looked back at clinical samples from patients collected from the early 2010s to the late 2010s. In the case of this clone: Which antigen it targets is not known. Qualities for individual bases were not recorded, and no much larger clone is one base off.

From cysteine to phenylalanine, the CDR3 is 15 amino acids long. CDR3 DNA only is kept here, 45 bases in frame from base 1. As encoded in the germline V gene, CDR1 is SGHNT while CDR2 is YENEEA. Ends trimmed: V by 5 bases, J by 6 bases; bases unmatched to a gene: 11. Preparation of the library involved PCR. Sequencing instrument: Illumina HiSeq 4000. High-throughput sequencing was used to profile the CDR3 region of the TCR beta-chain in every patient. The paper's processing steps were these. A classifier to discriminate distant-metastatic papillary thyroid cancer patients was built from CDR3 differences across clinicopathological groups. The Shannon index was used to measure repertoire diversity, and the Morisita-Horn index was used to measure how similar tumor and blood repertoires were. TCRdb cleaned the public reads at Q25 with fastp, built clones with MiXCR and kept in-frame beta chains. The V and J calls and clone size come from TCRdb's table, not from the authors' own analysis. Counted in this sample were 15,000 to 20,000 clones; about 31% of them appeared once. About 10% of the sample lies in the top ten.

This receptor was obtained from a female donor with papillary thyroid cancer or a benign thyroid nodule (not recorded which). Some clones in this sample may be carry-over from other donors' samples. Material for sequencing was blood. This chain is built from TRBV11-3 and TRBJ2-7; TRBD1 lines up with 9 middle nucleotides. At the DNA level, the sequence is TGTGCCAGCAGCCTCAACCGGGACAGGGACCCCGAGCAGTACTTC. This encodes CASSLNRDRDPEQYF.